Listed below are T cell receptor beta chains from one sample, sequenced in a study of T cell responses to AZD1222 COVID-19 vaccine. Assay: immunoSEQ multiplex PCR; the TCRdb copy retains only in-frame clones and omits some. Altogether 150,000 to 200,000 clones are present, 90% to 95% being singletons, with the ten largest covering under 1.1%. The material sequenced was peripheral blood, taken 28 days after the second dose of the MenACWY control vaccine. The source is an adult who received the MenACWY meningococcal vaccine as a control. The CDR3 runs from the conserved cysteine through the conserved F or W. Each record gives: D gene, clone size, J gene, V gene, CDR3 protein, CDR3 DNA. The D gene is left open where the match is weak. Size is omitted from some rows. Given values are once, few, many or a class for expanded clones.

>TRBD1|.|TRBJ1-1|TRBV7-9
CASSLAGGGGATEAFF
TGTGCCAGCAGCTTAGCTGGAGGGGGCGGCGCGACTGAAGCTTTCTTT
>.|.|TRBJ2-7|TRBV6-5
CASSYSSYDLSGEQYF
TGTGCCAGCAGTTACTCGAGTTACGACCTTTCAGGCGAGCAGTACTTC
>.|.|TRBJ2-7|TRBV29-1
CSVETGIDEQYF
TGCAGCGTAGAGACAGGAATTGACGAGCAGTACTTC
>.|.|TRBJ1-1|TRBV28
CASSLPSGAMNTEAFF
TGTGCCAGCAGTTTACCATCAGGGGCGATGAACACTGAAGCTTTCTTT
>.|once|TRBJ1-6|TRBV5-4
CAWGVIGHPAPLHF
TGTGCCTGGGGGGTTATAGGCCATCCGGCACCCCTCCACTTT
>.|.|TRBJ2-5|TRBV7-6
CASSTARETQYF
TGTGCCAGCAGCACGGCCCGGGAGACCCAGTACTTC
>.|.|TRBJ2-3|TRBV7-9
CASSSGTPDTQYF
TGTGCCAGCAGCTCCGGGACGCCGGATACGCAGTATTTT
>TRBD1|.|TRBJ1-4|TRBV9
CASSVWGQNNEKLFF
TGTGCCAGCAGCGTGTGGGGACAGAATAATGAAAAACTGTTTTTT
>.|.|TRBJ1-4|TRBV18
CASSLNRVGATNEKLFF
TGTGCCAGCTCACTCAACAGGGTGGGGGCAACTAATGAAAAACTGTTTTTT
>TRBD2|few|TRBJ2-7|TRBV3-1/TRBV3-2
CASVLTSGGRYEQYF
TGTGCCAGCGTTCTGACTAGCGGGGGCCGCTACGAGCAGTACTTC
>TRBD1|.|TRBJ1-1|TRBV7-3
CASSPTPGTGGFGTEAFF
TGTGCCAGCAGCCCGACCCCCGGGACAGGAGGGTTTGGCACTGAAGCTTTCTTT
>.|.|TRBJ1-3|TRBV6-5
CASIGGPSSGNTIYF
TGTGCCAGCATAGGTGGTCCGAGCTCTGGAAACACCATATATTTT
>TRBD1|.|TRBJ1-5|TRBV6-5
CASSMTGQVGQPQHF
TGTGCCAGCAGCATGACGGGACAGGTAGGACAGCCCCAGCATTTT
>.|.|TRBJ1-1|TRBV19
CASTPQVMNTEAFF
TGTGCCAGTACGCCACAGGTGATGAACACTGAAGCTTTCTTT
>.|.|TRBJ1-2|TRBV19
CASSTRDGVYGYTF
TGTGCCAGTAGTACCCGGGACGGAGTCTATGGCTACACCTTC
>TRBD1|once|TRBJ1-3|TRBV20-1
CSAQGADTIYF
TGCAGTGCACAGGGGGCAGACACCATATATTTT
>.|.|TRBJ2-3|TRBV7-3
CASSSSRATDTQYF
TGTGCCAGCAGTTCTTCCAGGGCTACAGATACGCAGTATTTT
>.|.|TRBJ2-7|TRBV5-4
CASSLGGAPYEQYF
TGTGCCAGCAGCTTGGGAGGGGCTCCCTACGAGCAGTACTTC
>.|.|TRBJ1-1|TRBV7-2
CASSLAPGLNTEAFF
TGTGCCAGCAGCTTAGCGCCCGGGCTGAACACTGAAGCTTTCTTT
>.|.|TRBJ1-3|TRBV2
CASRLSSGNTIYF
TGTGCCAGCAGACTAAGCTCTGGAAACACCATATATTTT
>TRBD1|.|TRBJ2-2|TRBV3-1/TRBV3-2
CASSRKPGTGNTGELFF
TGTGCCAGCAGCCGAAAACCCGGGACAGGGAACACCGGGGAGCTGTTTTTT
>TRBD1|.|TRBJ1-4|TRBV12-3/TRBV12-4
CASSLSRGGKLFF
TGTGCCAGCAGTTTGTCCAGGGGGGGAAAACTGTTTTTT